The subject of this entry is one T cell receptor (beta chain). Using immunoSEQ multiplex PCR, the repertoire was profiled, and TCRdb retains in-frame clones only, with some absent. The sample has around 400,000 clones, more than 80% seen once. The data were taken from a study of blood T cell repertoires in COVID-19. V lost 4 bases to trimming and J lost 4 bases; unmatched junction nucleotides: 4. This CDR3 comprises 14 residues. Germline V gene data show CDR1 as KGHDR and CDR2 as SFDVKD. Material: peripheral blood. This receptor was obtained from a man aged 40-55 years with acute or convalescent COVID-19. The V call is TRBV24-1, the J call TRBJ2-7, with 9 bases that match TRBD1. In DNA, the CDR3 is TGTGCCACCAGTGAGCCCGGGACAGGGTACGAGCAGTACTTC. It yields the protein CATSEPGTGYEQYF.